What follows describes a single T cell receptor beta chain. What it binds is unknown. Each CDR3 protein gets one entry after TCRdb re-called the 5' RACE reads with MiXCR. This sample yields about 150,000 distinct CDR3 sequences, of which about 14% are seen a single time; 14% belongs to the top ten. This entry belongs to a study of T-cell memory formation after mild COVID-19. The study's findings and limits: Contracting clones from day 15 to 85 showed balanced CD4/CD8; later expanders favored CD4+. Memory from before infection featured some responding clones, which suggests cross-reactive memory joined.

This CDR3 has 12 residues. Trimming left V 3 bases short and J 0 bases short, with 3 bases between. The sequenced sample was PBMCs or a T cell subset sorted from them (not recorded which). The chain uses TRBV12-3 or TRBV12-4 and TRBJ2-7; D gene uncertain. This clonotype originated in an adult woman who had mild COVID-19 (a few samples of this study predate the infection). Cell type and time point are not known. DNA for the CDR3: TGTGCCAGCAGTTTTGCCTCCTACGAGCAGTACTTC. This sequence encodes CASSFASYEQYF.